This entry is about one T cell receptor beta chain. Its antigen is unidentified. The data were taken from a study of PD-L1 blockade in urothelial cancer. Turning to the study itself: Atezolizumab (1,200 mg intravenously every 3 weeks) began at some point between 2014 and 2016 for patients.

As for time point: peripheral blood 6 weeks after treatment start. Enrolled patients showed locally advanced or metastatic urothelial carcinoma. Study conclusions and caveats: Durable-benefit cases showed more tumor-associated blood clone expansion at 3 weeks. Below-median pretreatment blood TCR clonality predicted better survival.

V was clipped by 3 bases and J by 14 bases; unmatched bases: 5. The CDR3 has 12 residues. Germline CDR1 is LNHDA and CDR2 is SQIVND (reference sequence). Here immunoSEQ multiplex PCR was the method, and the copy in TCRdb shows in-frame clones only, minus some. The table has roughly 120,000 clones, more than 85% seen once; the top ten hold about 1.8%. The source material was PBMCs, sampled around atezolizumab (anti-PD-L1) treatment. The sequence was collected from a man aged 55 to 69 with urothelial cancer. This rearrangement joins TRBV19 to TRBJ1-5; 9 positions match TRBD1. This CDR3 is CASSIQGQGKHF. The CDR3 DNA sequence: TGTGCCAGTAGTATCCAGGGACAGGGCAAGCATTTT.